One sample yielded the 22 T cell receptor beta chains listed below, sequenced in a study of T cell repertoires in cytomegalovirus infection. These receptors have no known antigen. TCRdb used MiXCR to reprocess the reads, holding one entry per CDR3 protein. Seen here are about 830,000 distinct CDR3 sequences, 30% to 35% observed once, and the top ten hold over 10%. Here the sequenced sample was cultured CD8+ T cells from PBMCs, taken from culture after CMV antigen stimulation. Every receptor here comes from a human donor in good health (CMV status not recorded). Some clones in this sample may be carry-over from other donors' samples.

The chain uses TRBV27 and TRBJ1-4; the D is unclear. Trimming removed 3 bases from V and 8 bases from J, with 16 bases in between. The CDR3 has 15 amino acids. Germline V gene sequence: CDR1 MNHEY, CDR2 SMNVEV (reference sequence). CDR3: CASSFTGVLWEKLFF. DNA of the CDR3: TGTGCCAGCAGTTTCACGGGAGTTCTATGGGAAAAACTGTTTTTT. The full variable domain, in which reference TRBV27 and TRBJ1-4 provide the parts outside the CDR3, is EAQVTQNPRYLITVTGKKLTVTCSQNMNHEYMSWYRQDPGLGLRQIYYSMNVEVTDKGDVPEGYKVSRKEKRNFPLILESPSPNQTSLYFCASSFTGVLWEKLFFGSGTQLSVL.

This clonotype was picked up a small number of times. V and J are TRBV27 and TRBJ1-2; TRBD1 agrees at 7 bases. Unmatched junction bases numbered 8, after V lost 4 bases and J lost 3 bases. CDR1 is MNHEY, CDR2 SMNVEV, per germline (reference sequence). The CDR3 totals 15 residues. This CDR3 reads CASSSGGQLYYGYTF. The CDR3 region has the DNA TGTGCCAGCAGTTCAGGGGGACAGCTCTACTATGGCTACACCTTC.

The chain carries TRBV4-1 and TRBJ1-2, with TRBD1 as a possible D gene (5 bases). CDR3 length equals 16 residues. CDR1 MGHRA and CDR2 YSYEKL come from the germline V gene. Trimming shortened V by 0 bases and J by 8 bases, and 19 bases separated the two germline ends. In nucleotides, the CDR3 is TGCGCCAGCAGCCAAGATGGGGGAGACGGTCTTGGAGGCTACACCTTC. Translating gives CASSQDGGDGLGGYTF.

The chain recombines TRBV2 with TRBJ1-3; D not certain. V was cut by 1 base and J by 9 bases, with 10 bases left in between. The germline V gene has CDR1 SNHLY and CDR2 FYNNEI. The CDR3 is 13 amino acids. The CDR3 sequence: CASSEGRPGTIYF. As DNA, the CDR3 is TGTGCCAGCAGTGAAGGCCGACCAGGCACCATATATTTT.

Comments on this clonotype: A much larger clonotype is one base distant, so this may be a read error. The chain uses TRBV2 and TRBJ2-5, with 10 nucleotides matching TRBD2. The CDR3 contains 14 residues. Trimming at V came to 11 bases and at J to 7 bases, leaving 13 bases not matched to a gene. Germline CDR1 SNHLY, CDR2 FYNNEI. The CDR3 nucleotides read TGTGCCGGCACCGACGGACTAGCGGCCAGGACCCAGTACTTC. Encoded protein: CAGTDGLAARTQYF.

In its sample, this clonotype was seen a few times. This chain links TRBV6-1 with TRBJ2-5; TRBD2 aligns across 8 bases. The CDR3 is made up of 11 amino acids. V lost 10 bases to trimming and J lost 5 bases; unmatched junction nucleotides: 3. Germline V gene sequence: CDR1 MNHNS, CDR2 SASEGT. The CDR3 is CAIKRGETQYF. The DNA of the CDR3 is TGTGCCATCAAGCGGGGGGAGACCCAGTACTTC.

The gene calls are TRBV14 and TRBJ2-1; D is undetermined. The CDR3 is made up of 16 amino acids. Trimming took off 1 base at V and 0 bases at J, with 10 bases between the two ends. Germline V CDR1 and CDR2: SGHDN, FVKESK. As DNA, the CDR3 is TGTGCCAGCAGCCAAGTCATAGAGAGCTCCTACAATGAGCAGTTCTTC. Translating it yields CASSQVIESSYNEQFF.

The chain recombines TRBV11-2 with TRBJ2-1, with D possibly matching TRBD1 (6 bases). CDR3 length: 15 residues. V was shortened by 3 bases and J by 8 bases, with 17 bases between the two germline ends. Looked up from germline, CDR1 is SGHAT and CDR2 is FQNNGV. The CDR3 DNA reads as TGTGCCAGCAGCTTGGAATGGACAGTTGACGATGAGCAGTTCTTC. It translates to CASSLEWTVDDEQFF.

This clonotype was counted between two and nine times. CDR3 protein: CASSPAQGAFSSYNSPLHF. CDR3 sequence (DNA): TGTGCCAGCAGCCCGGCTCAGGGGGCTTTTAGCTCCTATAATTCACCCCTCCACTTT. The rearrangement links TRBV5-6 to TRBJ1-6; 8 bases line up with TRBD1. V shed 4 bases, J shed 0 bases, and the junction held 12 bases outside the gene matches. The CDR3 totals 19 residues. Germline assignment: CDR1 SGHDT and CDR2 YYEEEE. Based on the CDR3 plus reference TRBV5-6 and TRBJ1-6, the full variable domain is DAGVTQSPTHLIKTRGQQVTLRCSPKSGHDTVSWYQQALGQGPQFIFQYYEEEERQRGNFPDRFSGHQFPNYSSELNVNALLLGDSALYLCASSPAQGAFSSYNSPLHFGNGTRLTVT.

V and J are TRBV5-1 and TRBJ2-5; 9 nucleotides line up with TRBD2. CDR1 is SGHRS, CDR2 YFSETQ, per germline. With V trimmed by 3 bases and J by 2 bases, 11 bases remained unmatched. The CDR3 extends over 17 amino acids. The CDR3 loop is CASSSLELAGEQETQYF. The CDR3 DNA reads TGCGCCAGCAGCTCCCTGGAATTAGCGGGGGAACAAGAGACCCAGTACTTC.

The chain combines TRBV12-3 or TRBV12-4 with TRBJ1-5; 7 bases are shared with TRBD1. The CDR3 is made up of 14 amino acids. J gave up 5 bases and V 6 bases, and 7 bases lay outside the gene matches. CDR3 bases: TGTGCCAGCAGCCCATTAGACAGGGATCAGCCCCAGCATTTT. This gives the protein CASSPLDRDQPQHF.

The V and J genes are TRBV4-2 and TRBJ1-1, with TRBD1 as a possible D gene (5 bases). V lost 0 bases and J lost 5, with 13 bases in between. There are 15 residues in the CDR3. Germline V gives CDR1 LGHNA, CDR2 YNFKEQ. The CDR3 is CASSQDMGVRTEAFF. The CDR3 region has the DNA TGTGCCAGCAGCCAAGATATGGGGGTTAGGACTGAAGCTTTCTTT.

The V gene is TRBV24-1, the J gene TRBJ2-3, with 7 bases that match TRBD2. The CDR3 has 14 residues. The junction had 9 bases not matched to a gene; V was cut back by 1 base and J by 12 bases. The germline V gene has CDR1 KGHDR and CDR2 SFDVKD. In nucleotides, the CDR3 is TGTGCCACCAGTGATTTAGGGGAGCGGGGTACACAGTATTTT. It encodes CATSDLGERGTQYF.

V usage is TRBV10-3 and J usage is TRBJ1-5, with unresolved D. Per germline, CDR1 ENHRY and CDR2 SYGVKD. The length of the CDR3 is 16 residues. Deletions cut 3 bases from V and 0 bases from J, with 12 bases between. The CDR3 reads CAISESPSYSNQPQHF. The CDR3 coding sequence is TGTGCCATCAGTGAATCCCCAAGTTATAGCAATCAGCCCCAGCATTTT.

This chain links TRBV7-9 with TRBJ1-2, with 7 bases lining up with TRBD1. Germline V lookup: CDR1 SEHNR, CDR2 FQNEAQ (reference sequence). The CDR3 extends over 14 amino acids. V gave up 5 bases and J gave up 4 bases; unmatched junction bases: 7. CDR3 loop: CASSGQGVPYGYTF. The CDR3 DNA is TGTGCCAGCAGCGGGCAGGGGGTACCCTATGGCTACACCTTC. Based on the CDR3 plus reference TRBV7-9 and TRBJ1-2, the full variable domain is DTGVSQNPRHKITKRGQNVTFRCDPISEHNRLYWYRQTLGQGPEFLTYFQNEAQLEKSRLLSDRFSAERPKGSFSTLEIQRTEQGDSAMYLCASSGQGVPYGYTFGSGTRLTVV.

The rearrangement joins TRBV19 to TRBJ1-5; possibly TRBD1 for D (5 bases). The CDR3 totals 15 residues. Looked up from germline, CDR1 is LNHDA and CDR2 is SQIVND (reference sequence). V was cut by 5 bases and J by 3 bases, with 14 bases left in between. As DNA, the CDR3 is TGTGCCAGTAGTCCTCCCGACAGCCTCAATCAGCCCCAGCATTTT. This sequence encodes CASSPPDSLNQPQHF.

The chain links TRBV7-6 to TRBJ1-1; D gene ambiguous. Germline CDR1 SGHVS, CDR2 FNYEAQ. The CDR3 runs to 16 residues. Trimming removed 5 bases at V and 1 base at J, with 17 bases between. DNA for the CDR3: TGTGCCAGCAGCCCCTCCGGAGGGTCGGGGAACACTGAAGCTTTCTTT. Its protein is CASSPSGGSGNTEAFF.

This clonotype was seen a handful of times. V usage is TRBV7-9 and J usage is TRBJ2-5, with 9 positions matching TRBD1. With V trimmed by 4 bases and J by 7 bases, 4 bases remained unmatched. Germline V gene data show CDR1 as SEHNR and CDR2 as FQNEAQ (reference sequence). There are 13 residues in the CDR3. CDR3 coding DNA: TGTGCCAGCAGCTGGGACAGGGAGGGGACCCAGTACTTC. Translated: CASSWDREGTQYF.

The chain links TRBV27 to TRBJ1-1; D unresolved. CDR1 is MNHEY and CDR2 is SMNVEV in the germline V gene (reference sequence). The V and J ends lost 2 bases and 1 base respectively, with 8 bases between them. The CDR3 spans 14 residues. This chain's CDR3 is CASSLATPNTEAFF. Here the CDR3 DNA reads TGTGCCAGCAGTTTAGCGACACCGAACACTGAAGCTTTCTTT.

The CDR3 region has the DNA TGTGCCAGCAGTCCTGAACTAGCGGGGGGGCCAGATACGCAGTATTTT. It is translated as CASSPELAGGPDTQYF. The V gene is TRBV27, the J gene TRBJ2-3; TRBD2 aligns across 13 bases. V lost 5 bases, J lost 4 bases, and 6 bases stayed unmatched. This CDR3 has 16 amino acids. Germline assignment: CDR1 MNHEY and CDR2 SMNVEV (reference sequence).

This clonotype came up a few times. The chain links TRBV4-1 to TRBJ2-5, with D uncertain. The germline V gene encodes CDR1 MGHRA and CDR2 YSYEKL. V shed 4 bases and J shed 4 bases, with 10 bases lying between them. The CDR3 extends over 13 amino acids. The CDR3 loop reads CASSRGLLETQYF. DNA for the CDR3: TGCGCCAGCAGCCGAGGCCTGTTAGAGACCCAGTACTTC.

The V gene is TRBV12-3 or TRBV12-4, the J gene TRBJ1-5, with D hard to call. Trimming took off 8 bases at V and 7 bases at J, with 15 bases between the two ends. The length of the CDR3 is 13 residues. The CDR3 DNA is TGTGCCAGCCAATACTCCCAAGGCCAGCCCCAGCATTTT. It codes for CASQYSQGQPQHF.